The 12 T cell receptor beta chains reported below all come from one sample, sequenced in a study of PD-1 blockade in classical Hodgkin lymphoma. Sequenced by immunoSEQ multiplex PCR; TCRdb stores in-frame clones only, minus some. The repertoire has 40,000 or so clones, roughly four fifths of them found once; the top ten carry approximately 9.9%. With no exception, relapse followed autologous stem cell transplantation in all patients, and brentuximab vedotin exposure varied. The sample in question was peripheral blood mononuclear cells (PBMCs), obtained at baseline. Every receptor here comes from a human donor with classical Hodgkin lymphoma.

In its sample, this clone was seen a few times. This chain links TRBV29-1 with TRBJ2-7; TRBD1 matches 7 bases. Unmatched junction bases numbered 7, after V lost 6 bases and J lost 5 bases. CDR3 length equals 12 residues. CDR1 is SQVTM and CDR2 is ANQGSEA in the germline V gene. CDR3 residues: CSVTGVGNEQYF. In DNA form, the CDR3 reads TGCAGCGTAACAGGGGTCGGGAACGAGCAGTACTTC.

The chain recombines TRBV2 with TRBJ2-6, with no clear D. Germline loops: CDR1 SNHLY, CDR2 FYNNEI. V lost 6 bases to trimming and J lost 0 bases, with 0 bases between them. This CDR3 is 12 amino acids long. The CDR3 region has the DNA TGTGCCAGCAGCTCTGGGGCCAACGTCCTGACTTTC. Translation gives CASSSGANVLTF.

The chain is built from TRBV5-1 and TRBJ2-3, with 12 bases lining up with TRBD2. The germline CDR1 and CDR2 sequences are SGHRS and YFSETQ. Germline trimming cut 3 bases from V and 3 bases from J; bases unmatched to any gene: 5. The CDR3 has 16 residues. CDR3 loop: CASSSRLAGATDTQYF. CDR3 nucleotide sequence: TGCGCCAGCAGCTCACGACTAGCGGGAGCGACAGATACGCAGTATTTT.

There are many counts of this clone. The chain employs TRBV11-2 and TRBJ1-1; D possibly corresponds to TRBD1 (5 bases). CDR1 is SGHAT and CDR2 is FQNNGV in the germline V gene. V was pared by 2 bases and J by 0 bases, with 10 bases between. The CDR3 length is 15 residues. CDR3 nucleotide sequence: TGTGCCAGCAGCTTATCCCAGGGCGTGAACACTGAAGCTTTCTTT. Protein sequence: CASSLSQGVNTEAFF.

The chain joins TRBV2 to TRBJ2-7, with 8 bases matching TRBD1. J gave up 4 bases and V 6 bases, and 5 bases lay outside the gene matches. The germline CDR1 and CDR2 sequences are SNHLY and FYNNEI. The CDR3 contains 13 residues. CDR3 sequence (DNA): TGTGCCAGCAGACCGACAGGGGTTTACGAGCAGTACTTC. It specifies CASRPTGVYEQYF.

This chain joins TRBV5-6 and TRBJ2-7; D is perhaps TRBD1 (8 bases). From germline, CDR1 is SGHDT and CDR2 YYEEEE. Trimming left V 6 bases short and J 3 bases short, with 19 bases between. The CDR3 is made up of 15 amino acids. The DNA of the CDR3 is TGTGCCAGCATCCCCTGGACAGGGAGGGACTACGAGCAGTACTTC. Amino acids: CASIPWTGRDYEQYF.

This rearrangement joins TRBV2 to TRBJ2-7; 9 positions agree with TRBD1. CDR3 length equals 13 residues. Germline V CDR1 and CDR2: SNHLY, FYNNEI. The J segment lost 6 bases and the V segment lost 8 bases, leaving 8 bases of the junction unmatched. The CDR3 nucleotides read TGTGCCAGCTCCCCGGGACAGGGCCGCGAGCAGTACTTC. As protein: CASSPGQGREQYF.

The rearrangement joins TRBV7-9 to TRBJ2-1, with TRBD2 matching over 12 bases. CDR1 and CDR2 (germline): SEHNR, FQNEAQ (reference sequence). The CDR3 loop spans 17 amino acids. Unmatched junction bases numbered 8, after V lost 4 bases and J lost 4 bases. CDR3: CASSSQWTSGTYNEQFF. DNA of the CDR3: TGTGCCAGCAGCTCGCAATGGACTAGCGGGACATACAATGAGCAGTTCTTC.

This clone was seen a handful of times. V gene TRBV9 combines with J gene TRBJ2-1, with 7 nucleotides matching TRBD2. The CDR3 has 16 residues. V lost 0 bases and J lost 1; bases outside the gene matches: 4. In germline, CDR1 is SGDLS, CDR2 YYNGEE. The CDR3: CASSVGAGASYNEQFF. In nucleotides, the CDR3 is TGTGCCAGCAGCGTAGGCGCGGGAGCGTCCTACAATGAGCAGTTCTTC.

The rearrangement links TRBV7-3 to TRBJ1-3; D unclear. The V end lost 2 bases, the J end lost 0 bases, and 11 bases lay between the germline ends. From germline, CDR1 is SGHTA and CDR2 FQGTGA. The CDR3 is 16 amino acids. In DNA form, the CDR3 reads TGTGCCAGCAGCTTAGGTGTATCATTCTCTGGAAACACCATATATTTT. This gives the protein CASSLGVSFSGNTIYF.

V and J are TRBV7-9 and TRBJ2-2; D tentatively fits TRBD1 or TRBD2 (5 bases each). The V gene lost 6 bases and the J gene lost 1 base, with 12 bases spanning the gap. The CDR3 runs to 15 residues. CDR1 is SEHNR and CDR2 is FQNEAQ in the germline V gene (reference sequence). CDR3 protein: CASRGTSGNTGELFF. The CDR3 bases are TGTGCCAGCAGAGGGACCAGCGGGAACACCGGGGAGCTGTTTTTT.

The chain links TRBV14 to TRBJ1-2; D is uncertain. The germline V gene has CDR1 SGHDN and CDR2 FVKESK. V lost 1 base, J lost 4 bases, and 13 bases lay in between. CDR3 size: 15 residues. In DNA, the CDR3 is TGTGCCAGCAGCCAAGGGGCCCCGGGGAGCTATGGCTACACCTTC. As protein: CASSQGAPGSYGYTF.